This is a list of T cell receptor beta chains from one sample in a study of T-cell reconstitution after alpha-beta-depleted transplantation in children. One entry per CDR3 protein results from TCRdb running MiXCR on the PCR reads. The table lists 800,000 to 1,000,000 distinct CDR3 sequences, about 29% of them singletons, with roughly 31% in the top ten. The material was PBMCs, mostly from graft donor cells, obtained 360 days after TCRalphabeta/CD19-depleted stem cell transplant. Source of these receptors: a boy less than two years old who had a stem cell transplant for SCID, so the T cells may come from the graft donor. Both conserved end residues are part of each CDR3. The D gene is left open where the match is weak. The size entry is marked missing in some rows and otherwise reads once, few, many or a size class.

j_call,clone_size,v_call,d_call,cdr3_nt,cdr3_aa
TRBJ2-2,few,TRBV18,.,TGTGCCAGCTCACCTAATATTCAGAGGCTGGAGGAGCTGTTTTTT,CASSPNIQRLEELFF
TRBJ2-7,.,TRBV9,.,TGTGCCAGCAGCGTAGGGGGGGACCTCTACGAGCAGTACTTC,CASSVGGDLYEQYF
TRBJ2-1,.,TRBV12-3/TRBV12-4,TRBD2,TGTGCCAGCAGTCCCCGGGGACTAGCGGGGAAGTATGAGCAGTTCTTC,CASSPRGLAGKYEQFF
TRBJ2-7,few,TRBV20-1,TRBD2,TGCAGTGCTATAGCGGGGGGGGCCCGGGAGCAGTACTTC,CSAIAGGAREQYF
TRBJ1-1,.,TRBV9,.,TGTGCCAGCAGCTACTTGACAGGAGAGAACACTGAAGCTTTCTTT,CASSYLTGENTEAFF
TRBJ2-7,.,TRBV18,TRBD2,TGTGCCAGCTCAGCGGACTTAGCTAGCGGGTTAGGAGAGCAGTACTTC,CASSADLASGLGEQYF
TRBJ2-2,.,TRBV19,.,TGTGCCAGTAGGAGCCGACCGGAGAACACCGGGGAGCTGTTTTTT,CASRSRPENTGELFF
TRBJ1-6,.,TRBV5-6,TRBD1,TGTGCCAGCACCGCGGGACAGAGAGTATCACCCCTCCACTTT,CASTAGQRVSPLHF
TRBJ2-3,once,TRBV7-7,.,TGTGCCAGCAGCCGACTTCGAACCTCAGATACGCAGTATTTT,CASSRLRTSDTQYF
TRBJ2-7,many,TRBV6-2/TRBV6-3,.,TGTGCCACCGGGACGGGAGATTCCTACGAGCAGTACTTC,CATGTGDSYEQYF
TRBJ2-5,few,TRBV7-9,.,TGTGCCAGCAGCTTAGCGGTAGGGGATGAGACCCAGTACTTC,CASSLAVGDETQYF
TRBJ1-1,once,TRBV4-2,.,TGTGCCAGCAGCCAAGGAACAGGGGAAGCTTTCTTT,CASSQGTGEAFF
TRBJ2-4,.,TRBV12-3/TRBV12-4,.,TGTGCCAGCAGTCGAAGACTCCGGCGGGCTGGGAGAAACATTCAGTACTTC,CASSRRLRRAGRNIQYF
TRBJ2-5,.,TRBV25-1,.,TGTGCCAGCAGCCGGACCCACGAAGAGACCCAGTACTTC,CASSRTHEETQYF
TRBJ2-3,few,TRBV15,TRBD2,TGTGCCACCAGCAGATACCGGGACTACGATACGCAGTATTTT,CATSRYRDYDTQYF
TRBJ2-7,many,TRBV5-1,TRBD1,TGCGCCAGCAGCTTGGGACAGGGGACCAACGAGCAGTACTTC,CASSLGQGTNEQYF
TRBJ2-7,.,TRBV27,TRBD1,TGTGCCAGTAAGGACAGGCCTTTGAGCTCCTACGAGCAGTACTTC,CASKDRPLSSYEQYF
TRBJ2-1,few,TRBV7-3,TRBD1,TGTGCCAGCAGCCCCGGGACAGGGGATAACAATGAGCAGTTCTTC,CASSPGTGDNNEQFF
TRBJ1-4,few,TRBV28,TRBD1,TGTGCCAGCATTTCGGACAGGCGAAATGAAAAACTGTTTTTT,CASISDRRNEKLFF
TRBJ2-7,.,TRBV10-3,TRBD2,TGTGCCATCACCCGAGACCCTAGCGGGGGTTTGAGCTTGTACTTC,CAITRDPSGGLSLYF
TRBJ2-7,.,TRBV3-1,.,TGTGCCAGCAGCCAATCGCCCCGGGGCAGTAACTACGAGCAGTACTTC,CASSQSPRGSNYEQYF
TRBJ2-3,many,TRBV21-1,.,TGTGCCAGCAGCTTGCGGAGAAGCACAGATACGCAGTATTTT,CASSLRRSTDTQYF
TRBJ2-3,few,TRBV18,.,TGTGCCAGCTCACCGGGACACACCACAGATACGCAGTATTTT,CASSPGHTTDTQYF
TRBJ2-7,.,TRBV5-1,TRBD2,TGCGCCAGCAGCCCCACTAGCGGGGCCGTCTCATTTTCCTACGAGCAGTACTTC,CASSPTSGAVSFSYEQYF
TRBJ2-2,few,TRBV12-3/TRBV12-4,TRBD2,TGTGCCAGCAGTCTAGCGGGGGTGGCCACCGGGGAGCTGTTTTTT,CASSLAGVATGELFF
TRBJ1-6,.,TRBV20-1,.,TGCAGTGCTAGAGAGGGGACCGATCCGGGGTCACCCCTCCACTTT,CSAREGTDPGSPLHF
TRBJ1-3,few,TRBV2,.,TGTGCCAGAAGCGAACTGGGCTTCTCTGGAAACACCATATATTTT,CARSELGFSGNTIYF
TRBJ2-6,.,TRBV7-3,.,TGTGCCAGCAGCTTAATCCCAAAATCTCCGTCTGGGGCCAACGTCCTGACTTTC,CASSLIPKSPSGANVLTF
TRBJ2-5,few,TRBV29-1,.,TGCAGCTCAAGTGGGAGCAAATCCGTTGGGGAGACCCAGTACTTC,CSSSGSKSVGETQYF
TRBJ1-2,.,TRBV6-1,.,TGTGCCAGCATGGAACGGTTGGGCTATGGCTACACCTTC,CASMERLGYGYTF
TRBJ1-1,.,TRBV5-1,.,TGCGCCAGCAGGCTAGGGGGGTTCGCTGAAGCTTTCTTT,CASRLGGFAEAFF
TRBJ2-7,.,TRBV2,.,TGTGCCAGCAATGTGGCGACCTACGAGCAGTACTTC,CASNVATYEQYF
TRBJ2-2,.,TRBV6-2/TRBV6-3,TRBD1,TGTGCCAGCAGGCTTGGACAGGGCTTTGATACCGGGGAGCTGTTTTTT,CASRLGQGFDTGELFF
TRBJ2-3,.,TRBV4-1,TRBD2,TGCGCCAGCAGCCAAGTTAGCGGGGGGGCCTCTCGCACAGATACGCAGTATTTT,CASSQVSGGASRTDTQYF
TRBJ2-7,.,TRBV5-1,.,TGCGCCAGCAGCTCACGAGAACAGGGAAAGAAGGCCTACGAGCAGTACTTC,CASSSREQGKKAYEQYF
TRBJ1-1,few,TRBV20-1,.,TGCAGTGCCCGCCGACCCGGAGACCCTGAAGCTTTCTTT,CSARRPGDPEAFF
TRBJ2-7,.,TRBV5-1,.,TGCGCCAGCAGCTTGTTACCAGGGACCTCCTACGAGCAGTACTTC,CASSLLPGTSYEQYF
TRBJ2-5,.,TRBV7-2,.,TGTGCCAGCAGCTTCGGCACTTTCCAAGAGACCCAGTACTTC,CASSFGTFQETQYF
TRBJ2-1,few,TRBV5-1,.,TGCGCCACCAACCGCTCGCCAGGGGTCTACAATGAGCAGTTCTTC,CATNRSPGVYNEQFF
TRBJ2-3,.,TRBV18,.,TGTGCCAGCTCACCACACGTAGGAGATACGCAGTATTTT,CASSPHVGDTQYF
TRBJ1-5,.,TRBV12-3/TRBV12-4,.,TGTGCCAGCAGTCCGCTAAGAATTGGTGATCAGCCCCAGCATTTT,CASSPLRIGDQPQHF
TRBJ2-1,few,TRBV5-1,TRBD2,TGCGCCAGCAGCCCCGGGACTACCAACTACAATGAGCAGTTCTTC,CASSPGTTNYNEQFF
TRBJ2-5,few,TRBV11-2,.,TGTGCCAGCAGAAGGACCCAAGGGACCCAGTACTTC,CASRRTQGTQYF
TRBJ2-7,.,TRBV4-1,TRBD1,TGCGCCAGCAGCCAAGCTTGGCCGGGACAGGGCCTCGAGCAGTACTTC,CASSQAWPGQGLEQYF
TRBJ2-6,.,TRBV25-1,.,TGTGCCAGCAGGGATCGGGCAAACTCTGGGGCCAACGTCCTGACTTTC,CASRDRANSGANVLTF
TRBJ2-7,few,TRBV12-5,TRBD2,TGTGCTAGTGGTTTGAGCCGGCGGGGGGCCCGCTACGAGCAGTACTTC,CASGLSRRGARYEQYF
TRBJ2-1,.,TRBV20-1,.,TGCAGTGCTAGAGCCCAAATTTCGTACAATGAGCAGTTCTTC,CSARAQISYNEQFF
TRBJ1-5,few,TRBV20-1,.,TGCAGTGCTACCCAACAGGTTAGCAATCAGCCCCAGCATTTT,CSATQQVSNQPQHF
TRBJ2-7,many,TRBV3-1,TRBD1,TGTGCCAGCAGCCAAGAGGACAGGGGCTCCTACGAGCAGTACTTC,CASSQEDRGSYEQYF
TRBJ2-3,.,TRBV5-1,TRBD2,TGCGCCAGCAGCTGGACTAGCGGGGGGGCCGCAGATACGCAGTATTTT,CASSWTSGGAADTQYF
TRBJ2-1,few,TRBV24-1,.,TGTGCCACCAGTGATCCCTCCGGGGCTTACAATGAGCAGTTCTTC,CATSDPSGAYNEQFF
TRBJ2-7,.,TRBV3-1,.,TGTGCCAGCAGCCAAGAGGGAGGCGGGACAGCCTCCTACGAGCAGTACTTC,CASSQEGGGTASYEQYF
TRBJ2-3,few,TRBV20-1,.,TGCAGTGCTAGACCTTCCGTGAAGCCGTTGCAGTATTTT,CSARPSVKPLQYF
TRBJ1-4,few,TRBV12-3/TRBV12-4,TRBD1,TGTGCCAGCACCCCCCGCGGGACAGGGGGTGAAAAACTGTTTTTT,CASTPRGTGGEKLFF
TRBJ2-7,few,TRBV6-6,.,TGTGCCAGCACCCGTCCCGAGCAGTACTTC,CASTRPEQYF
TRBJ2-1,few,TRBV7-6,.,TGTGCCAGCAGCCGGGGGCGGGAAAATGAGCAGTTCTTC,CASSRGRENEQFF
TRBJ2-1,few,TRBV4-2,.,TGTGCCAGCAGCGTACTTAGGTACAATGAGCAGTTCTTC,CASSVLRYNEQFF
TRBJ2-2,few,TRBV11-1,TRBD1,TGTGCCAGCAGCTCCCTCGCGACAGGGGATTTGAACACCGGGGAGCTGTTTTTT,CASSSLATGDLNTGELFF
TRBJ2-2,few,TRBV14,.,TGTGCCAGCAGTCCCGTCGCGGCCGCCAGGGAGCTGTTTTTT,CASSPVAAARELFF